Listed below are T cell receptor beta chains from one sample, sequenced in a study of OX40 agonist ivuxolimab in advanced cancers. The repertoire was sequenced with immunoSEQ multiplex PCR; TCRdb's copy has only in-frame clones and lacks some. Among 15,000 to 20,000 clones, nearly 75% were seen once, and the ten largest hold about a quarter. This specimen was CD4+ or CD8+ T cells sorted from blood, taken in a trial of the OX40 agonist ivuxolimab. These receptors were collected from an adult with an advanced solid tumor such as melanoma, head and neck, liver or kidney cancer. Each CDR3 is given with its conserved first and last residue.

v_gene	len	j_gene	CDR3aa
TRBV27	16	TRBJ2-2	CASSLSPSGNTGELFF
TRBV4-1	14	TRBJ2-7	CASSPGTGAYEQYF
TRBV9	17	TRBJ2-1	CASSVVLGGRRENEQFF
TRBV7-9	18	TRBJ2-7	CASSHNGLAGPPTYEQYF
TRBV6-5	14	TRBJ2-7	CASSYFQGAYEQYF
TRBV7-3	12	TRBJ2-2	CASSLGAGELFF
TRBV30	16	TRBJ1-2	CAWKDRQGDGGYGYTF
TRBV7-9	18	TRBJ2-3	CASSDSLAGEGSTDTQYF
TRBV18	16	TRBJ2-7	CASSPRQGQGYYEQYF
TRBV7-6	18	TRBJ2-7	CASSLGGQSRLLSYEQYF
TRBV4-1	15	TRBJ2-7	CASSQGSTSGYEQYF
TRBV6-5	16	TRBJ2-1	CASSYSSRGGYNEQFF
TRBV11-2	17	TRBJ1-3	CASSFFAGPSSGNTIYF
TRBV10-2	18	TRBJ2-7	CASSDHYRLAGSSYEQYF
TRBV7-9	14	TRBJ2-7	CASSPSGSSYEQYF
TRBV28	14	TRBJ2-5	CAIRSGVLQETQYF
TRBV19	14	TRBJ2-7	CASSIGFGSYEQYF
TRBV29-1	13	TRBJ2-7	CSVVNRGVYEQYF
TRBV6-5	11	TRBJ2-2	CAGGSLLELFF
TRBV11-3	15	TRBJ2-1	CASSFRSSGNNEQFF
TRBV27	14	TRBJ2-3	CASSQREAADTQYF
TRBV7-8	15	TRBJ2-1	CASSNSGRSYNEQFF
TRBV28	16	TRBJ2-1	CASSFAAGRVINEQFF
TRBV10-3	16	TRBJ2-2	CAIVEGTSGRTGELFF
TRBV29-1	12	TRBJ2-1	CSVEVTDNEQFF
TRBV7-9	14	TRBJ2-5	CASSEVGGRETQYF
TRBV9	14	TRBJ1-1	CASSVVPNEPEAFF
TRBV28	12	TRBJ2-7	CASSGGGYEQYF
TRBV28	16	TRBJ2-3	CASIPNRGGLLDTQYF
TRBV4-2	17	TRBJ2-1	CASSQDPTSGRDDEQFF
TRBV27	14	TRBJ1-1	CASSSKNGITEAFF
TRBV19	15	TRBJ2-1	CASSIDLDSYNEQFF
TRBV4-2	16	TRBJ2-7	CASSQGLLEGAVEQYF
TRBV10-3	15	TRBJ1-5	CAISETGTPNQPQHF
TRBV5-1	14	TRBJ1-2	CASSLGTGLRSYTF
TRBV11-3	16	TRBJ2-7	CASSLNSGLAGVEQYF
TRBV11-2	18	TRBJ2-6	CASSLALGGFSGANVLTF
TRBV21-1	12	TRBJ2-7	CASSKGFYEQYF
TRBV21-1	15	TRBJ2-7	CASSSGQGGPYEQYF
TRBV9	15	TRBJ2-2	CASSVETGATGELFF
TRBV4-2	17	TRBJ2-3	CASSQERREIATDTQYF
TRBV5-8	11	TRBJ2-7	CASSFSYEQYF
TRBV7-8	13	TRBJ1-2	CASSPQGAGGYTF
TRBV4-3	16	TRBJ2-4	CASSQAEGTGANIQYF
TRBV5-8	14	TRBJ2-7	CASSLVLATYEQYF
TRBV7-6	13	TRBJ2-5	CASSLAVGETQYF
TRBV27	17	TRBJ2-1	CASNSHLAGGLYNEQFF
TRBV27	16	TRBJ2-2	CASKLSTGSGAGELFF
TRBV9	16	TRBJ2-5	CASSYEGGTYQETQYF
TRBV28	15	TRBJ1-1	CASSLGHGFRTEAFF
TRBV29-1	13	TRBJ1-2	CSVGGQGTDGYTF
TRBV6-6	13	TRBJ1-2	CASSLGQSAGYTF
TRBV7-9	18	TRBJ2-7	CASSPGTSGVGFTYEQYF
TRBV27	15	TRBJ2-7	CASSLSLARPYVQYF
TRBV4-1	16	.	CASSQEEAGGPREQYF
TRBV7-6	17	TRBJ2-7	CASSLEVASGRSYEQYF
TRBV11-3	13	TRBJ1-6	CASSPRQESPLHF
TRBV5-6	16	TRBJ2-3	CASSLGGGPSTDTQYF
TRBV6-6	15	TRBJ2-5	CASSSRAGHQETQYF